The rows below give T cell receptor beta chains drawn from one sample of a study of identical twins. TCRdb itself ran the 5' RACE reads through MiXCR, one entry per CDR3 protein. This sample has about 530,000 distinct CDR3 sequences, with approximately 16% found just once. This same sample was also taken into another study, of yellow fever vaccine responses in identical twins.

The sample taken for sequencing was CD4+ T cells sorted from blood. The source is a woman aged 18-29 years in good health. Each CDR3 is given with its conserved first and last residue. D genes are given only for firm matches. Rows give clone size only sometimes, using once, few, many, or a class for an expanded clone.

>TRBJ2-1|TRBV24-1|NA|TRBD2
CATSDPAGGLVGNEQFF
TGTGCCACCAGTGATCCCGCCGGGGGACTAGTCGGCAATGAGCAGTTCTTC
>TRBJ2-1|TRBV29-1|many|TRBD2
CSVRGLASNEQFF
TGCAGCGTTCGGGGACTAGCGAGTAATGAGCAGTTCTTC
>TRBJ2-1|TRBV10-3|NA|TRBD2
CAISERVAGGLSSYNEQFF
TGTGCCATCAGTGAGAGGGTAGCGGGGGGCCTCAGCTCCTACAATGAGCAGTTCTTC
>TRBJ1-1|TRBV6-1|few|NA
CASSVFNTEAFF
TGTGCCAGCAGTGTTTTTAACACTGAAGCTTTCTTT
>TRBJ2-5|TRBV18|many|NA
CASSWGAQETQYF
TGTGCCAGCTCATGGGGGGCCCAAGAGACCCAGTACTTC
>TRBJ1-1|TRBV27|NA|TRBD1
CASRARGFTEAFF
TGTGCCAGCAGGGCCAGGGGGTTCACTGAAGCTTTCTTT
>TRBJ2-3|TRBV4-2|NA|TRBD2
CASSQGTTSGSTDTQYF
TGTGCCAGCAGCCAAGGTACCACTAGCGGGAGCACAGATACGCAGTATTTT
>TRBJ2-5|TRBV7-2|few|NA
CASSLRLETQYF
TGTGCCAGCAGCTTGCGTTTGGAGACCCAGTACTTC
>TRBJ2-3|TRBV29-1|NA|TRBD2
CSVTSGGAGADTQYF
TGCAGCGTAACTAGCGGGGGGGCCGGGGCAGATACGCAGTATTTT
>TRBJ2-5|TRBV5-1|few|NA
CASSFSGGKETQYF
TGCGCCAGCAGCTTCTCGGGCGGGAAAGAGACCCAGTACTTC
>TRBJ2-1|TRBV20-1|NA|NA
CSAREQGLGNEQFF
TGCAGTGCTAGAGAACAGGGCTTGGGAAATGAGCAGTTCTTC
>TRBJ2-2|TRBV29-1|NA|TRBD2
CSVSSGSTGELFF
TGCAGCGTTTCTAGCGGGAGCACCGGGGAGCTGTTTTTT
>TRBJ2-3|TRBV5-1|NA|NA
CASSFTRAGTDTQYF
TGCGCCAGCAGTTTCACCAGAGCCGGCACAGATACGCAGTATTTT
>TRBJ2-1|TRBV10-1|NA|NA
CASSGGAMDEQFF
TGCGCCAGCAGCGGGGGCGCAATGGATGAGCAGTTCTTC
>TRBJ2-7|TRBV3-1|few|NA
CASSQRTDSYEQYF
TGTGCCAGCAGCCAAAGGACGGACTCCTACGAGCAGTACTTC
>TRBJ1-1|TRBV20-1|few|NA
CSASSGGGTEAFF
TGCAGTGCCAGTTCGGGGGGCGGCACTGAAGCTTTCTTT
>TRBJ2-2|TRBV11-2|NA|NA
CASSLFLATNTGELFF
TGTGCCAGCAGCTTATTTTTAGCGACGAACACCGGGGAGCTGTTTTTT
>TRBJ1-2|TRBV12-3/TRBV12-4|many|NA
CASSTDSFYGYTF
TGTGCCAGCAGCACGGATTCTTTCTATGGCTACACCTTC
>TRBJ2-1|TRBV12-3/TRBV12-4|few|TRBD2
CASSLLGGLAGGDEQFF
TGTGCCAGCAGTCTCCTCGGGGGACTAGCGGGAGGCGATGAGCAGTTCTTC
>TRBJ2-3|TRBV7-9|NA|NA
CASSLLAVRDTQYF
TGTGCCAGCAGCTTATTAGCCGTACGGGATACGCAGTATTTT
>TRBJ2-3|TRBV29-1|NA|NA
CSVESGGRQNTQYF
TGCAGCGTTGAATCGGGGGGCAGGCAGAATACGCAGTATTTT
>TRBJ2-5|TRBV12-3/TRBV12-4|NA|TRBD2
CASSPGTSGRALETQYF
TGTGCCAGCAGCCCCGGGACTAGCGGGAGGGCCCTGGAGACCCAGTACTTC
>TRBJ1-1|TRBV2|few|NA
CASIQGTLKTEAFF
TGTGCCAGCATCCAGGGTACTTTGAAGACTGAAGCTTTCTTT
>TRBJ2-7|TRBV7-2|few|NA
CASSSGDPRYEQYF
TGTGCCAGCAGCTCGGGGGACCCTCGTTACGAGCAGTACTTC
>TRBJ2-7|TRBV6-5|NA|TRBD1
CASSYSLPDRGYEQYF
TGTGCCAGCAGTTACTCGCTACCCGACAGGGGCTACGAGCAGTACTTC
>TRBJ1-4|TRBV20-1|few|NA
CSAGRGGVGEKLFF
TGCAGTGCTGGACGGGGAGGGGTAGGGGAAAAACTGTTTTTT
>TRBJ2-1|TRBV5-1|few|TRBD2
CASSLRLANPNEQFF
TGCGCCAGCAGCTTGCGACTAGCCAATCCCAATGAGCAGTTCTTC
>TRBJ2-7|TRBV12-3/TRBV12-4|many|TRBD2
CAGSLRGSDSYEQYF
TGTGCCGGTTCCCTCCGCGGGAGCGACTCCTACGAGCAGTACTTC
>TRBJ1-1|TRBV7-9|NA|NA
CASSYQTGNTEAFF
TGTGCCAGCAGCTACCAGACAGGGAACACTGAAGCTTTCTTT
>TRBJ2-7|TRBV28|NA|TRBD1
CASRPHGQGAAYEQYF
TGTGCCAGCAGACCTCACGGACAGGGGGCTGCCTACGAGCAGTACTTC
>TRBJ2-7|TRBV5-6|few|NA
CASSSRGQDSSYEQYF
TGTGCCAGCAGCTCGCGAGGTCAGGATAGCTCCTACGAGCAGTACTTC
>TRBJ1-4|TRBV2|NA|NA
CASSVGPEKLFF
TGTGCCAGCAGTGTCGGACCTGAAAAACTGTTTTTT
>TRBJ2-7|TRBV6-5|NA|NA
CASSYPPTGTWVGNEQYF
TGTGCCAGCAGTTACCCCCCCACCGGGACATGGGTGGGCAACGAGCAGTACTTC
>TRBJ2-5|TRBV7-3|few|NA
CASSRTRSETQYF
TGTGCCAGCAGCCGCACTAGATCGGAGACCCAGTACTTC
>TRBJ2-1|TRBV2|NA|TRBD1
CASRDRDHSYNEQFF
TGTGCCAGCAGGGACAGGGACCACTCCTACAATGAGCAGTTCTTC
>TRBJ2-3|TRBV7-6|few|TRBD2
CASSSGLAGHTDTQYF
TGTGCCAGCAGCTCAGGACTAGCGGGGCACACAGATACGCAGTATTTT
>TRBJ1-2|TRBV20-1|few|NA
CSARTRNYGYTF
TGCAGTGCTAGGACACGAAACTATGGCTACACCTTC
>TRBJ2-5|TRBV15|NA|TRBD2
CATSRLRLAEETQYF
TGTGCCACCAGCAGACTTAGACTAGCGGAAGAGACCCAGTACTTC
>TRBJ1-4|TRBV29-1|many|NA
CSVYIGRNEKLFF
TGCAGCGTCTATATAGGGCGAAATGAAAAACTGTTTTTT
>TRBJ2-1|TRBV7-9|few|TRBD2
CASSFSGTSPGNEQFF
TGTGCCAGCAGCTTTTCCGGGACTAGTCCTGGCAATGAGCAGTTCTTC
>TRBJ2-7|TRBV20-1|few|TRBD1
CSARPGTGASYEQYF
TGCAGTGCTAGACCCGGGACAGGGGCCTCCTACGAGCAGTACTTC
>TRBJ1-1|TRBV7-9|few|TRBD1
CASSSRLTGDTEAFF
TGTGCCAGCAGCTCCCGACTCACAGGGGACACTGAAGCTTTCTTT
>TRBJ2-2|TRBV7-3|NA|NA
CASSPGLHTGELFF
TGTGCCAGCAGCCCCGGGTTACACACCGGGGAGCTGTTTTTT
>TRBJ2-1|TRBV3-1|NA|NA
CASSQGRTVASPFF
TGTGCCAGCAGCCAAGGGAGGACGGTGGCGAGTCCGTTCTTC
>TRBJ2-3|TRBV6-1|few|TRBD1
CASSKDRSTDTQYF
TGTGCCAGCAGCAAGGACAGGTCCACAGATACGCAGTATTTT
>TRBJ2-1|TRBV5-1|many|TRBD2
CASSLLGTSNHEQFF
TGCGCCAGCAGCTTGTTGGGGACTAGTAATCATGAGCAGTTCTTC
>TRBJ1-5|TRBV28|NA|NA
CASSWDKGSNQPQHF
TGTGCCAGCAGTTGGGACAAGGGGAGCAATCAGCCCCAGCATTTT
>TRBJ1-6|TRBV14|NA|TRBD1
CASSRQGNSNSPLHF
TGTGCCAGCAGCCGACAGGGAAACTCGAATTCACCCCTCCACTTT